The sequence of this T cell receptor beta chain was determined in a study of T-cell memory formation after mild COVID-19. From germline, CDR1 is MGHRA and CDR2 YSYEKL. Trimming stripped 5 bases from V and 3 bases from J, with 14 bases between. This CDR3 is 14 amino acids long. This clonotype was detected ten times or more. One entry per CDR3 protein, called by TCRdb with MiXCR from the 5' RACE reads. Altogether about 12,000 distinct CDR3 sequences are present, more than 12% being singletons, with the ten largest covering about 55%. This clonotype was sampled from a young man who had mild COVID-19 (a few samples of this study predate the infection). Cell type and time point are not known. Sequencing was done on a sample of PBMCs or a T cell subset sorted from them (not recorded which). The rearrangement uses TRBV4-1 and TRBJ2-7; TRBD2 is a possible D gene (6 bases). DNA of the CDR3: TGCGCCAGCAGCTGGAGGGCAGACAACTACGAGCAGTACGTC. Protein sequence: CASSWRADNYEQYV.